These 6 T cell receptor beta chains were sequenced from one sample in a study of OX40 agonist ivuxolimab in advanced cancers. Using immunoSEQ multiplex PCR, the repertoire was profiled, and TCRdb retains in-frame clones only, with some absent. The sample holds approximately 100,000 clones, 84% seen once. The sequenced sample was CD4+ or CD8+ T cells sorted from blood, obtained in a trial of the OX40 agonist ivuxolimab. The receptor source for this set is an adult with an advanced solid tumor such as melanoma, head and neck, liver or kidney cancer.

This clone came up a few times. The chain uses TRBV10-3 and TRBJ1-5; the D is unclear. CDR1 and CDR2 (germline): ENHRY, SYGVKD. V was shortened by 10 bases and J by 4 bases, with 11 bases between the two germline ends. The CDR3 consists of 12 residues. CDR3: CANGPSNQPQHF. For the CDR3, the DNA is TGTGCCAACGGACCCTCGAATCAGCCCCAGCATTTT.

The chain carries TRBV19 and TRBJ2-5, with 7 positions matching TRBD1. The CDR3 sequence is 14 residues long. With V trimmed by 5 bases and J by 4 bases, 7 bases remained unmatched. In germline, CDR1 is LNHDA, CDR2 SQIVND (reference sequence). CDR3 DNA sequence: TGTGCCAGTAGTCCAGCGACAGGGAGAGAGACCCAGTACTTC. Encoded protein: CASSPATGRETQYF.

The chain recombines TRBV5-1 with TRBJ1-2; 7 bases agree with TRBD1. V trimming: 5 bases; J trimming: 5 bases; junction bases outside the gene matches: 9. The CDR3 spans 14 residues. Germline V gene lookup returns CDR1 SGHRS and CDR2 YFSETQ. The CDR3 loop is CASRRGQENYGYTF. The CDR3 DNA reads TGCGCCAGCAGGCGCGGACAGGAGAATTATGGCTACACCTTC. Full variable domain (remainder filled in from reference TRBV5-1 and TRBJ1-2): KAGVTQTPRYLIKTRGQQVTLSCSPISGHRSVSWYQQTPGQGLQFLFEYFSETQRNKGNFPGRFSGRQFSNSRSEMNVSTLELGDSALYLCASRRGQENYGYTFGSGTRLTVV.

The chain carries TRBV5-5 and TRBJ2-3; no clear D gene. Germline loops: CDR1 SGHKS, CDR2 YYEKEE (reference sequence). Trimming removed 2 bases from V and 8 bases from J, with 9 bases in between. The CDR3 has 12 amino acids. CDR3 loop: CASSFVHPTQYF. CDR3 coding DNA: TGTGCCAGCAGCTTCGTGCACCCTACGCAGTATTTT.

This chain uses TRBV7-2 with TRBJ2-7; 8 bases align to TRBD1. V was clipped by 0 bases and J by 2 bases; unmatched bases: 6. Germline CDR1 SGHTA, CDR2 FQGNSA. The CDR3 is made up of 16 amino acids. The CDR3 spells CASSLALGQATYEQYF. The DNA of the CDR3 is TGTGCCAGCAGCTTAGCCTTGGGACAGGCTACCTACGAGCAGTACTTC.

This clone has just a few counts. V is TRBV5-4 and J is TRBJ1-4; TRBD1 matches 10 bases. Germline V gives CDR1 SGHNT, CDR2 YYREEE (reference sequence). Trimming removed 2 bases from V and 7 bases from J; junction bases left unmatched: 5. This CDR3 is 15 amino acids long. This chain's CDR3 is CASSLPGQGFEKLFF. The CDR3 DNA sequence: TGTGCCAGCAGCTTACCGGGACAGGGGTTTGAAAAACTGTTTTTT.